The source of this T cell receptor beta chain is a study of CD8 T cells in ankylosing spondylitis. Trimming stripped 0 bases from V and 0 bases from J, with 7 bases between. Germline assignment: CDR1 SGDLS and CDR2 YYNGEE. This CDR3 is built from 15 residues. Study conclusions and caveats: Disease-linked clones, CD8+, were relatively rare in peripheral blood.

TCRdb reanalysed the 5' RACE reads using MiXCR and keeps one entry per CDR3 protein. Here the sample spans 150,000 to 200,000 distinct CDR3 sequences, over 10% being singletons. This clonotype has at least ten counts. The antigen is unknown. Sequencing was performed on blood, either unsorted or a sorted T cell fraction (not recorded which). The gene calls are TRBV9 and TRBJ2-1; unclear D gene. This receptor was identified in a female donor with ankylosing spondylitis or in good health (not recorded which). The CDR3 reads CASSVEGISYNEQFF. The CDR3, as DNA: TGTGCCAGCAGCGTAGAGGGTATCTCCTACAATGAGCAGTTCTTC.